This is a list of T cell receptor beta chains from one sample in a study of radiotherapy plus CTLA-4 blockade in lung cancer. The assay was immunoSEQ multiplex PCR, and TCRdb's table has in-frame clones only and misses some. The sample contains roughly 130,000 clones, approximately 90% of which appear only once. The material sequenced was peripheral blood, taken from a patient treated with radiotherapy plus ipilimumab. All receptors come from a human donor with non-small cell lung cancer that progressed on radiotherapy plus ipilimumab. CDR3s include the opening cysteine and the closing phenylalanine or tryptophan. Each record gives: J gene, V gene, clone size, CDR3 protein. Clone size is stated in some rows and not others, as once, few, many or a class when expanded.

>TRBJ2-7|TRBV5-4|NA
CASSVGTSGAYEQYF
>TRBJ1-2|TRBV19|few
CASGTGGALLYGYTF
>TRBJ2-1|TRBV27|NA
CASRAAGRNEQFF
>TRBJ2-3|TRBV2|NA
CASSRGGDVTQYF
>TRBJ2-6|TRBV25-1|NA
CASSESRGGANVLTF
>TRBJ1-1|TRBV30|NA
CAWSGTTGNTEAFF
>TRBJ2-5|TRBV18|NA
CASSPRIAGGHQETQYF
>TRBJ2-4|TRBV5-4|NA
CASRDLAKNIQYF
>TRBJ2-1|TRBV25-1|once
CASIRQGGNEQFF
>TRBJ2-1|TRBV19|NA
CASNRGGTGDEQFF
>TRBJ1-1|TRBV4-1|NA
CASSQVTENTEAFF
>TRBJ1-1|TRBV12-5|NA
CASVENTETFF
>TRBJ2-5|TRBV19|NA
CASSMSSQAETQYF
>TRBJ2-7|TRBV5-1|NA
CASSLELAGDPEQYF
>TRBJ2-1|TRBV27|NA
CASSTLAGIYNEQFF
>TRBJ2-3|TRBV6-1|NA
CASSPTRTDTQYF
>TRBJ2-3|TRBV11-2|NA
CASSIRLAGWSTDTQYF
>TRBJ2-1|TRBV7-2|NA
CASSSHYEQFF
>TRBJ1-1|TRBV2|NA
CAGRGTGFTEAFF
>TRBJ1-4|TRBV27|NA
CASSLQGRYNEKLFF
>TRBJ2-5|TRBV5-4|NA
CASSRTSDEETQYF
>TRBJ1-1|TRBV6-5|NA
CASSPWENTEAFF
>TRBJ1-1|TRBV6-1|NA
CASRAGLVTEAFF
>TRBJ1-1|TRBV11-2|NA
CASRPELGTEAFF
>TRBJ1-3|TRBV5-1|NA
CASSSGTGNTIYF
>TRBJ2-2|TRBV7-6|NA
CANWARENTGELFF
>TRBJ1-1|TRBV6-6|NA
CASSFQGPNTEAFF
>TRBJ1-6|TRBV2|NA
CASSRDREISPLHF